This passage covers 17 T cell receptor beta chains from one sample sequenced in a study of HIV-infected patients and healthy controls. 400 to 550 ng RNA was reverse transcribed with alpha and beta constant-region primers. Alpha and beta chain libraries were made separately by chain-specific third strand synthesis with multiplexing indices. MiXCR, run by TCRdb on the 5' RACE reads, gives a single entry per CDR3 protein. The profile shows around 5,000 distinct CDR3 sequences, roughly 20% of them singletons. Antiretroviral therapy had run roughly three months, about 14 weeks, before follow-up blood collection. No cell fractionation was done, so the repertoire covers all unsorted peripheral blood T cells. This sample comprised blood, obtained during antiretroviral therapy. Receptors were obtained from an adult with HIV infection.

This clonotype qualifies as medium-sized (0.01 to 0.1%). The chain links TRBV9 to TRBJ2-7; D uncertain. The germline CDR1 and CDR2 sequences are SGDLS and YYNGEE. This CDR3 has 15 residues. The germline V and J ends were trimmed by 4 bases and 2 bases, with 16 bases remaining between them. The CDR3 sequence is CASSPPSGKTYEQYF. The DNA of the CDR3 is TGTGCCAGCAGCCCGCCGTCCGGAAAAACCTACGAGCAGTACTTC.

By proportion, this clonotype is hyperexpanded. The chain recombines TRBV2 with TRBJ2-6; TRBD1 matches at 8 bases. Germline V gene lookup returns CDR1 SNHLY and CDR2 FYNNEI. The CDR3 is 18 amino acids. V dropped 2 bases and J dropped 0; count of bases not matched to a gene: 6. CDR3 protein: CASSEIQGVLSGANVLTF. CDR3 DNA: TGTGCCAGCAGTGAAATACAGGGGGTCCTCTCTGGGGCCAACGTCCTGACTTTC. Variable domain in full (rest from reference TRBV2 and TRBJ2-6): EPEVTQTPSHQVTQMGQEVILRCVPISNHLYFYWYRQILGQKVEFLVSFYNNEISEKSEIFDDQFSVERPDGSNFTLKIRSTKLEDSAMYFCASSEIQGVLSGANVLTFGAGSRLTVL.

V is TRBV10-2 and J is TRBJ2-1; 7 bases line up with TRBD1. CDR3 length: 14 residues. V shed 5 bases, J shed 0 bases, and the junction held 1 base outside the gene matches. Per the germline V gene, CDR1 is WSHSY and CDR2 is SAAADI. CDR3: CASSRDSSYNEQFF. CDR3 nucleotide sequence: TGCGCCAGCAGTCGGGACAGCTCCTACAATGAGCAGTTCTTC.

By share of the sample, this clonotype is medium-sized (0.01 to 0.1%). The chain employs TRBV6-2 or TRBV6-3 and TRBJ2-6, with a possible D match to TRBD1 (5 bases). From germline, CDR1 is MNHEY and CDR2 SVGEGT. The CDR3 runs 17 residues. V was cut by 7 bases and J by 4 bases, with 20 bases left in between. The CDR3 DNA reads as TGTGCCAGCACCACATGGGGCTCCCTAATCGGGGCCAACGTCCTGACTTTC. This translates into CASTTWGSLIGANVLTF.

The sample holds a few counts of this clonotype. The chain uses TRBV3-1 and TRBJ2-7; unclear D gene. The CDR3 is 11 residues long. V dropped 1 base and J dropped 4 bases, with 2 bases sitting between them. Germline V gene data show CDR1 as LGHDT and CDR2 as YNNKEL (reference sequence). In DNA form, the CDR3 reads TGTGCCAGCAGCCAAGGGTACGAGCAGTACTTC. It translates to CASSQGYEQYF.

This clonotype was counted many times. The CDR3 DNA follows: TGTGCCAGCAGCCAAGAAGGAGCGATAGCCAAAAACATTCAGTACTTC. Its translation: CASSQEGAIAKNIQYF. V and J are TRBV4-2 and TRBJ2-4; D remains unclear. Per the germline V gene, CDR1 is LGHNA and CDR2 is YNFKEQ. The CDR3 is made up of 16 amino acids. V dropped 0 bases and J dropped 0 bases, with 9 bases sitting between them.

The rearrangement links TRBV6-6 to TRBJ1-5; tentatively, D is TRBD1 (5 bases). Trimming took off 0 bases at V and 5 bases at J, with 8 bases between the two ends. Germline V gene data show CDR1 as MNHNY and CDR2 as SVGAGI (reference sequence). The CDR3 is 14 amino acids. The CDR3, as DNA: TGTGCCAGCAGTTACTCGACCAGGGATCAGCCCCAGCATTTT. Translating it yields CASSYSTRDQPQHF.

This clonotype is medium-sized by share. Here the CDR3 DNA reads TGCGCCAGCAGCCAAGACCGGACCTCCTACAATGAGCAGTTCTTC. Its protein is CASSQDRTSYNEQFF. The chain has TRBV4-3 and TRBJ2-1; D call uncertain. Trimming cost V 0 bases and J 0 bases, with 6 bases left between them. Germline CDR1 is LGHNA and CDR2 is YSLEER. The CDR3 length is 15 residues.

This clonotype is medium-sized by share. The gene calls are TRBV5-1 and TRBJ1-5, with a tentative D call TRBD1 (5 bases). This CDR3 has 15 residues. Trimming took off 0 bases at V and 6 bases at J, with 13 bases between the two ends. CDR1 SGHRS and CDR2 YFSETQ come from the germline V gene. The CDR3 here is CASSLDGDHGQPQHF. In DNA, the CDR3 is TGCGCCAGCAGCTTGGACGGGGACCACGGTCAGCCCCAGCATTTT.

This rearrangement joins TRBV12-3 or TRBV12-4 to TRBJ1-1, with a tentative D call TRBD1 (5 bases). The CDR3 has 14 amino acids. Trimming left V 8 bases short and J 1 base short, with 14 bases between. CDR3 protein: CASRLRTGNTEAFF. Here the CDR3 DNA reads TGTGCCAGCCGGCTGCGCACAGGGAACACTGAAGCTTTCTTT.

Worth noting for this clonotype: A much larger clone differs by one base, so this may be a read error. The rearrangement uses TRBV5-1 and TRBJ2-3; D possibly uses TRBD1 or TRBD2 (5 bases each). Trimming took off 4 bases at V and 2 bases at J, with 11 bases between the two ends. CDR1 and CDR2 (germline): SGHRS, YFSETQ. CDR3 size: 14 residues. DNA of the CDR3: TGCGCCAGCAGCGCGGTGGGGACCACAGATACGCAGTATTTT. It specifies CASSAVGTTDTQYF.

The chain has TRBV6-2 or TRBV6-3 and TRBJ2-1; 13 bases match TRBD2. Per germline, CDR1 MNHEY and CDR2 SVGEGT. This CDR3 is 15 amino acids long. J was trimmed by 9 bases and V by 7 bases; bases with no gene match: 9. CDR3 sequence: CASTELAGGQSEQFF. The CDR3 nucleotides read TGTGCCAGCACTGAACTAGCGGGGGGGCAGAGTGAGCAGTTCTTC.

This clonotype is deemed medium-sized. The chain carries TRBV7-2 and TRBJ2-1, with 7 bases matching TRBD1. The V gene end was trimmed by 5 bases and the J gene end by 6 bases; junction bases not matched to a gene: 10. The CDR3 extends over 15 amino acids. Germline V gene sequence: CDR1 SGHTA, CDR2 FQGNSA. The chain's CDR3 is CASSPWGNRGNEQFF. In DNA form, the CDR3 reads TGTGCCAGCAGCCCCTGGGGGAACAGGGGCAATGAGCAGTTCTTC. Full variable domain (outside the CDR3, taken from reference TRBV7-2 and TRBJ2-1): GAGVSQSPSNKVTEKGKDVELRCDPISGHTALYWYRQSLGQGLEFLIYFQGNSAPDKSGLPSDRFSAERTGGSVSTLTIQRTQQEDSAVYLCASSPWGNRGNEQFFGPGTRLTVL.

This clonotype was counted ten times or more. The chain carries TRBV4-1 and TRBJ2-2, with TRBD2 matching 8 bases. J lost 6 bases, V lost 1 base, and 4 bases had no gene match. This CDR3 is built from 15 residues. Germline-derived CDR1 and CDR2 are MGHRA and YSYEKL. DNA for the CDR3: TGCGCCAGCAGCCAAGGCGGGGGGCGTCCCGGGGAGCTGTTTTTT. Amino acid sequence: CASSQGGGRPGELFF.

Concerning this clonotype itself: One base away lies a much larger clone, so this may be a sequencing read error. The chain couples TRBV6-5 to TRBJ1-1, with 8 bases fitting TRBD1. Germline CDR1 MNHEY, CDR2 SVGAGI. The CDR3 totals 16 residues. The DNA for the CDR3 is TGTGCCATCAGTCCAAGCGGCTACGGACAGGGCACTGAAGCTTTCTTT. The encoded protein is CAISPSGYGQGTEAFF.

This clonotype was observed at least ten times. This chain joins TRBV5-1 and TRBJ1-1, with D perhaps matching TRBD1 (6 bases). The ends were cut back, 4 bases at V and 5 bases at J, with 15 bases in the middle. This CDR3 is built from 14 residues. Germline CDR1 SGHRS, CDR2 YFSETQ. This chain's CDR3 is CASSPRVGGTEAFF. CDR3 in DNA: TGCGCCAGCAGCCCCCGAGTAGGGGGAACTGAAGCTTTCTTT. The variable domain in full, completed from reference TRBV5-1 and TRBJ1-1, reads KAGVTQTPRYLIKTRGQQVTLSCSPISGHRSVSWYQQTPGQGLQFLFEYFSETQRNKGNFPGRFSGRQFSNSRSEMNVSTLELGDSALYLCASSPRVGGTEAFFGQGTRLTVV.

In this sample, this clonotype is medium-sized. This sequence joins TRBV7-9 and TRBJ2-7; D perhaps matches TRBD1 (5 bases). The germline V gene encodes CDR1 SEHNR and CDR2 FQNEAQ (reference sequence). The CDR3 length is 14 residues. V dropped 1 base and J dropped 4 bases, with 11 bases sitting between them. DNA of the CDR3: TGTGCCAGCAGCTTAGAGGGGTTTAGGTACGAGCAGTACTTC. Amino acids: CASSLEGFRYEQYF. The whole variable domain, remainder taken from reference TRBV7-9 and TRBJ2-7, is DTGVSQNPRHKITKRGQNVTFRCDPISEHNRLYWYRQTLGQGPEFLTYFQNEAQLEKSRLLSDRFSAERPKGSFSTLEIQRTEQGDSAMYLCASSLEGFRYEQYFGPGTRLTVT.